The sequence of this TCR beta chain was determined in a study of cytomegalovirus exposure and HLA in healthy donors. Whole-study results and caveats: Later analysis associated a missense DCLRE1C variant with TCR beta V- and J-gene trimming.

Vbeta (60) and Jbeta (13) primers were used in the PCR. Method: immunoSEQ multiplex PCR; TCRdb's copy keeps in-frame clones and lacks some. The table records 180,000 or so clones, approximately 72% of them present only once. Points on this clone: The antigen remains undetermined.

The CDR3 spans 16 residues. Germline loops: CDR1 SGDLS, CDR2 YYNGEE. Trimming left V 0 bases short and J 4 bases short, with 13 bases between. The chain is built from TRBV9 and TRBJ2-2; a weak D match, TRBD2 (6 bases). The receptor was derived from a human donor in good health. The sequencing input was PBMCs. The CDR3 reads CASSVVLGGATGELFF. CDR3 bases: TGTGCCAGCAGCGTAGTTCTGGGGGGAGCCACCGGGGAGCTGTTTTTT.